The 10 T cell receptor beta chains presented below share a single source sample, sequenced in a study of shared clonotypes between healthy human individuals. TCRdb keeps only in-frame clones here, not all; method: immunoSEQ multiplex PCR. Found here are about 1.5 million clones, 98% of them singletons; the top ten hold 0.4% to 0.55%. Specimen: naive CD4+ T cells sorted from blood. Subset of the sample: CD45RA+ positively selected. These receptors came from a man aged 25 to 40 in good health.

The chain has TRBV5-6 and TRBJ1-3; weak D call: TRBD1 (5 bases). Trimming took 2 bases from V and 4 from J, leaving 13 bases between them. Germline loops: CDR1 SGHDT, CDR2 YYEEEE. This CDR3 region has 15 residues. The CDR3 region is CASSFPGTLGNTIYF. The CDR3 bases are TGTGCCAGCAGCTTCCCCGGGACCCTGGGAAACACCATATATTTT.

This sequence joins TRBV18 and TRBJ2-1; 11 nucleotides agree with TRBD2. The CDR3 consists of 16 residues. Germline V gene sequence: CDR1 KGHSH, CDR2 LQKENI. With V trimmed by 5 bases and J by 9 bases, 12 bases remained unmatched. In DNA, the CDR3 is TGTGCCAGCTCAGAAGTGAGACTAGCGGGATTCATTGAGCAGTTCTTC. Translation gives CASSEVRLAGFIEQFF.

This sequence joins TRBV5-5 and TRBJ2-2; TRBD1 matches 9 bases. CDR1 and CDR2 (germline): SGHKS, YYEKEE (reference sequence). With V trimmed by 0 bases and J by 0 bases, 3 bases remained unmatched. The CDR3 runs 17 residues. CDR3 coding DNA: TGTGCCAGCAGCTTGGGGACAGGGGCTCCGAACACCGGGGAGCTGTTTTTT. As protein: CASSLGTGAPNTGELFF.

The chain links TRBV2 to TRBJ1-5; D gene ambiguous. Trimming shortened V by 8 bases and J by 4 bases, and 15 bases separated the two germline ends. The CDR3 contains 14 residues. The germline gives CDR1 SNHLY, CDR2 FYNNEI. CDR3 sequence: CASGEPTVNQPQHF. For the CDR3, the DNA is TGTGCCAGCGGAGAGCCGACGGTAAATCAGCCCCAGCATTTT.

The chain links TRBV5-1 to TRBJ1-2; D call uncertain. The V gene's germline CDR1 is SGHRS and CDR2 YFSETQ. V lost 4 bases and J 7 bases, leaving 8 bases between the germline ends. The CDR3 sequence is 11 residues long. For the CDR3, the DNA is TGCGCCAGCAGCCTTTCAGGTGGCTACACCTTC. Amino acid sequence: CASSLSGGYTF.

The chain has TRBV5-4 and TRBJ2-3; D is possibly TRBD2 (5 bases). Germline lookup yields CDR1 SGHNT and CDR2 YYREEE (reference sequence). CDR3 length: 15 residues. Trimming stripped 0 bases from V and 0 bases from J, with 8 bases between. For the CDR3, the DNA is TGTGCCAGCAGCTTGGTAGTAGCGAGCACAGATACGCAGTATTTT. Encoded protein: CASSLVVASTDTQYF.

The chain carries TRBV4-2 and TRBJ1-1; no clear D. V lost 5 bases and J 6 bases, leaving 13 bases between the germline ends. The germline CDR1 and CDR2 sequences are LGHNA and YNFKEQ. CDR3 size: 13 residues. This chain's CDR3 is CASSFAMASEAFF. In nucleotides, the CDR3 is TGTGCCAGCAGCTTCGCAATGGCATCTGAAGCTTTCTTT.

This rearrangement joins TRBV29-1 to TRBJ1-4; weak D call: TRBD1 (5 bases). Trimming removed 5 bases at V and 3 bases at J, with 19 bases between. Germline CDR1 SQVTM, CDR2 ANQGSEA. CDR3 length equals 16 residues. CDR3 protein: CSVIGGGSGSNEKLFF. The CDR3 region has the DNA TGCAGCGTTATTGGCGGGGGTTCCGGTTCTAATGAAAAACTGTTTTTT.

The V call is TRBV11-3, the J call TRBJ2-7; TRBD1 might be the D (8 bases). The CDR3 has 16 residues. The V and J ends lost 5 bases and 4 bases respectively, with 21 bases between them. Germline CDR1 SGHNT, CDR2 YENEEA. In DNA form, the CDR3 reads TGTGCCAGCAGCCAATCAACAGGGGGGGACGGGTACGAGCAGTACTTC. Its translation is CASSQSTGGDGYEQYF. Full variable domain (rest looked up from reference TRBV11-3 and TRBJ2-7): EAGVVQSPRYKIIEKKQPVAFWCNPISGHNTLYWYLQNLGQGPELLIRYENEEAVDDSQLPKDRFSAERLKGVDSTLKIQPAELGDSAVYLCASSQSTGGDGYEQYFGPGTRLTVT.

V is TRBV21-1 and J is TRBJ1-2; TRBD1, the table's D call, was not compared with the DNA. TRBV21-1 is annotated as a pseudogene. The length of the CDR3 is 12 residues. CDR3: CASSPTGVGYTF. Written as DNA, the CDR3 is TGTGCCAGCAGCCCCACAGGGGTTGGCTACACCTTC.